Listed below are T cell receptor beta chains from one sample, sequenced in a study of blood T cell repertoires in COVID-19. The data were produced by immunoSEQ multiplex PCR, yet TCRdb's version contains in-frame clones alone and is incomplete. Altogether about 110,000 clones are present, approximately 85% being singletons, with the ten largest covering approximately 2.5%. Sequenced: peripheral blood. Receptor source: a human donor in a cohort sampled during active COVID-19. Both conserved end residues are part of each CDR3. The order of the fields is D gene, clone size, J gene, V gene, CDR3 DNA, CDR3 protein. The D gene is left open where the match is weak. Size values are once, few and many counts, or a class for expanded clones, and some rows have none.

>TRBD1|few|TRBJ1-1|TRBV5-6
TGTGCCAGCAGCTTGGTCAGGGGGCTTGCTGAAGCTTTCTTT
CASSLVRGLAEAFF
>.|.|TRBJ2-7|TRBV6-5
TGTGCCAGCAGTTACTCTAGCTTCCTTACCTACGAGCAGTACTTC
CASSYSSFLTYEQYF
>.|.|TRBJ1-2|TRBV20-1
TGCAGTGCCCAACCTACGGTCGGCTACACCTTC
CSAQPTVGYTF
>TRBD1|.|TRBJ1-1|TRBV30
TGTGCCTGGGCACAGGGGGGCGGCCTTTTGACTGAAGCTTTCTTT
CAWAQGGGLLTEAFF
>.|.|TRBJ2-1|TRBV28
TGTGCCAGCAGTCCCCCCAGGGTAAATGAGCAGTTCTTC
CASSPPRVNEQFF
>TRBD1|.|TRBJ2-2|TRBV5-6
TGTGCCAGCAGCGATCACCGACAGGGGGCGAGCACCGGGGAGCTGTTTTTT
CASSDHRQGASTGELFF
>.|.|TRBJ2-5|TRBV28
TGTGCCAGCAGTTCCCCGGACAGACAAGAGACCCAGTACTTC
CASSSPDRQETQYF
>.|few|TRBJ1-2|TRBV19
TGTGCCAGTCTGGGGGCAGGCCATAACTATGGCTACACCTTC
CASLGAGHNYGYTF
>TRBD1|.|TRBJ1-5|TRBV11-2
TGTGCCAGCAGCCCAGAGGGACAGACGAATCAGCCCCAGCATTTT
CASSPEGQTNQPQHF
>TRBD1|.|TRBJ1-5|TRBV28
TGTGCCAGCAGCTTCCGGGACAGTCGGAATCAGCCCCAGCATTTT
CASSFRDSRNQPQHF
>.|once|TRBJ2-1|TRBV9
TGTGCCAGCAGCGTATACGAACGGGAGCAGCCCAATGAGCAGTTCTTC
CASSVYEREQPNEQFF
>TRBD2|.|TRBJ2-1|TRBV27
TGTGCCAGCAGTTATGGGCCTAGCGGGGGGAATGAGCAGTTCTTC
CASSYGPSGGNEQFF
>.|.|TRBJ2-1|TRBV19
TGTGCCAGTAGTATAGGGCAGTACAATGAGCAGTTCTTC
CASSIGQYNEQFF
>TRBD1|.|TRBJ1-1|TRBV10-3
TGTGCCATCAATCCTACAGGGGGGGACACTGAAGCTTTCTTT
CAINPTGGDTEAFF
>.|.|TRBJ2-5|TRBV7-2
TGTGCCAGCAGCTTAGGACTGGGAGAGACCCAGTACTTC
CASSLGLGETQYF
>.|.|TRBJ2-7|TRBV28
TGTGCCAGCAAAGGAGGGTCAAGGCCGGACGTATACGAGCAGTACTTC
CASKGGSRPDVYEQYF
>.|.|TRBJ2-3|TRBV28
TGTGCCAGCAGTTTCTCTCCTCGGACAGATACGCAGTATTTT
CASSFSPRTDTQYF
>.|.|TRBJ1-4|TRBV7-8
TGTGCCAGCAGCCCCAGGGAAACTAATGAAAAACTGTTTTTT
CASSPRETNEKLFF
>.|few|TRBJ1-1|TRBV2
TGTGCCACCGAGGGCAGGCTGAACACTGAAGCTTTCTTT
CATEGRLNTEAFF
>.|.|TRBJ2-2|TRBV7-7
TGTGCTAGCAGCCAAACAAAAACCGGGGAGCTGTTTTTT
CASSQTKTGELFF
>.|.|TRBJ1-1|TRBV7-2
TGTGCCAGCAGCCCCTGGACAGCGTCCCTTGCAGCTTTCTTT
CASSPWTASLAAFF
>.|.|TRBJ2-1|TRBV12-3/TRBV12-4
TGTGCCAGCAGTTTGTCCCAGGGTGAGCAGTTCTTC
CASSLSQGEQFF
>TRBD1|.|TRBJ2-5|TRBV2
TGTGCCAGCAGTGAAGGGATAGGTAGGGGGCTTGGAGAGACCCAGTACTTC
CASSEGIGRGLGETQYF
>TRBD1|.|TRBJ1-5|TRBV16
TGTGCCAGCAGCCAAGTCCAGGGGGATCAGCCCCAGCATTTT
CASSQVQGDQPQHF
>.|.|TRBJ2-5|TRBV5-1
TGCGCCAGCAGCTTGAGTAGGGGACAACAAGAGACCCAGTACTTC
CASSLSRGQQETQYF
>.|.|TRBJ1-3|TRBV9
TGTGCCAGCAGCGTAGCGGGAGCAAAAGGAAACACCATATATTTT
CASSVAGAKGNTIYF
>.|.|TRBJ1-4|TRBV2
TGTGCCAGCAGTGAACACAGGAGTAATGAAAAACTGTTTTTT
CASSEHRSNEKLFF
>TRBD1|.|TRBJ2-7|TRBV10-1
TGCGCCAGCCCCTCCGACAGGGGATCCTACGAGCAGTACTTC
CASPSDRGSYEQYF
>TRBD2|.|TRBJ2-1|TRBV13
TGTGCCAGCAGTCAACTAGCGGGAGGGGTTGTGGTCAATGAGCAGTTCTTC
CASSQLAGGVVVNEQFF
>.|.|TRBJ2-5|TRBV15
TGTGCCACCAGCAGAGAACAGGGACCTGCCACGCGGGAGACCCAGTACTTC
CATSREQGPATRETQYF
>.|.|TRBJ2-5|TRBV7-9
TGTGCCAGCAGCTTAAATGGCCGAGAGACCCAGTACTTC
CASSLNGRETQYF
>TRBD2|.|TRBJ2-7|TRBV5-6
TGTGCCAGCAGCTTGTACGGGGGGTACGAGCAGTACTTC
CASSLYGGYEQYF